The 19 T cell receptor beta chains below come from one sample, sequenced in a study of blood T cell repertoires in COVID-19. The repertoire was sequenced with immunoSEQ multiplex PCR; TCRdb's copy has only in-frame clones and lacks some. This sample has roughly 57,000 clones; about 83% occur once, and the top ten carry about 6.5%. The sample taken for sequencing was peripheral blood. The origin of the receptors is a woman aged 60-75 years with COVID-19, enrolled during active disease.

The chain combines TRBV28 with TRBJ1-1; D remains unclear. The CDR3 consists of 13 residues. Germline CDR1 and CDR2: MDHEN and SYDVKM. Deletions cut 3 bases from V and 4 bases from J, with 9 bases between. The CDR3 here is CASSLVQATEAFF. The CDR3, as DNA: TGTGCCAGCAGTTTGGTCCAGGCCACTGAAGCTTTCTTT.

The rearrangement uses TRBV6-4 and TRBJ2-1, with TRBD2 as a possible D gene (5 bases). CDR1 is MRHNA, CDR2 SNTAGT, per germline. CDR3 length equals 14 residues. With 3 bases removed from V and 10 bases from J, the gap between germline ends came to 16 bases. As DNA, the CDR3 is TGTGCCAGCAGTGAGGACGGCGGGCAAAGAGAGCAGTTCTTC. It codes for CASSEDGGQREQFF.

This CDR3 reads CASSLSHRGSSYNSPLHF. CDR3 sequence (DNA): TGTGCCAGCAGTTTATCACACAGGGGGAGCTCCTATAATTCACCCCTCCACTTT. This chain joins TRBV28 and TRBJ1-6, with 8 bases fitting TRBD1. V was clipped by 1 base and J by 0 bases; unmatched bases: 5. This CDR3 comprises 18 residues. CDR1 MDHEN and CDR2 SYDVKM come from the germline V gene. Looking up the rest from reference TRBV28 and TRBJ1-6 gives the full variable domain: DVKVTQSSRYLVKRTGEKVFLECVQDMDHENMFWYRQDPGLGLRLIYFSYDVKMKEKGDIPEGYSVSREKKERFSLILESASTNQTSMYLCASSLSHRGSSYNSPLHFGNGTRLTVT.

V usage is TRBV2 and J usage is TRBJ1-5; D is unclear. The CDR3 has 14 amino acids. Germline lookup yields CDR1 SNHLY and CDR2 FYNNEI. The V and J ends lost 4 bases and 1 base respectively, with 8 bases between them. CDR3 residues: CASSVFQSNQPQHF. DNA of the CDR3: TGTGCCAGCAGTGTCTTTCAGAGCAATCAGCCCCAGCATTTT. Based on the CDR3 plus reference TRBV2 and TRBJ1-5, the full variable domain is EPEVTQTPSHQVTQMGQEVILRCVPISNHLYFYWYRQILGQKVEFLVSFYNNEISEKSEIFDDQFSVERPDGSNFTLKIRSTKLEDSAMYFCASSVFQSNQPQHFGDGTRLSIL.

V and J are TRBV15 and TRBJ2-5; D gene unclear. From germline, CDR1 is LNHNV and CDR2 YYDKDF (reference sequence). The CDR3 extends over 15 amino acids. The germline V and J ends were trimmed by 0 bases and 4 bases, with 12 bases remaining between them. The CDR3 loop reads CATSRDHVGPETQYF. Here the CDR3 DNA reads TGTGCCACCAGCAGAGATCACGTGGGCCCAGAGACCCAGTACTTC.

The chain combines TRBV19 with TRBJ2-2; 8 nucleotides agree with TRBD2. The CDR3 covers 18 residues. V lost 2 bases to trimming and J lost 3 bases; unmatched junction nucleotides: 11. The V gene's germline CDR1 is LNHDA and CDR2 SQIVND (reference sequence). The CDR3 DNA follows: TGTGCCAGTAGTATATCGGGATTGGCGGGAGGCGACACCGGGGAGCTGTTTTTT. It encodes CASSISGLAGGDTGELFF.

V and J are TRBV2 and TRBJ2-1; 13 positions agree with TRBD2. With 7 bases clipped from V and 4 bases from J, the junction kept 1 base outside the gene matches. CDR1 is SNHLY, CDR2 FYNNEI, per germline. The CDR3 spans 14 residues. The CDR3 here is CASKGLAGYNEQFF. The CDR3 DNA sequence: TGTGCCAGCAAGGGACTAGCGGGGTACAATGAGCAGTTCTTC.

The gene calls are TRBV19 and TRBJ1-6; 10 bases are shared with TRBD1. After removal of 6 bases from V and 13 bases from J, the junction contained 12 bases not matched to a gene. The CDR3 length is 15 residues. Germline assignment: CDR1 LNHDA and CDR2 SQIVND (reference sequence). This chain's CDR3 is CASSPGPGTGAPLHF. The CDR3 region has the DNA TGTGCCAGTAGCCCAGGCCCCGGGACAGGGGCCCCCCTCCACTTT.

The chain combines TRBV6-5 with TRBJ1-1, with D perhaps matching TRBD1 (6 bases). This CDR3 region has 12 residues. Deletions cut 6 bases from V and 6 bases from J, with 11 bases between. The germline gives CDR1 MNHEY, CDR2 SVGAGI. The CDR3 DNA reads TGTGCCAGCAGCACCGGGACACCTGAAGCTTTCTTT. Protein product: CASSTGTPEAFF.

The chain combines TRBV5-4 with TRBJ2-7; tentatively, D is TRBD2 (6 bases). Germline CDR1 and CDR2: SGHNT and YYREEE (reference sequence). CDR3 length equals 14 residues. The V end lost 9 bases, the J end lost 6 bases, and 22 bases lay between the germline ends. In nucleotides, the CDR3 is TGTGCCACCCGGAGGGAGCTCGACTTTGGCGAGCAGTACTTC. As protein: CATRRELDFGEQYF.

The chain uses TRBV19 and TRBJ1-2; weak D call: TRBD1 (5 bases). Trimming shortened V by 5 bases and J by 4 bases, and 11 bases separated the two germline ends. The CDR3 length is 13 residues. Germline V gene sequence: CDR1 LNHDA, CDR2 SQIVND (reference sequence). The CDR3 DNA is TGTGCCAGTAGTTTCGTTGGGGCCTATGGCTACACCTTC. This encodes CASSFVGAYGYTF.

This clone has more than one count but fewer than ten. The rearrangement uses TRBV7-8 and TRBJ2-7, with 7 bases that match TRBD2. The V gene end was trimmed by 5 bases and the J gene end by 0 bases; junction bases not matched to a gene: 10. Germline V gene sequence: CDR1 SGHVS, CDR2 FQNEAQ. The CDR3 is made up of 16 amino acids. CDR3: CASSRDAASGSYEQYF. The CDR3 DNA follows: TGTGCCAGCAGCCGAGACGCGGCTAGCGGCTCCTACGAGCAGTACTTC.

The chain uses TRBV27 and TRBJ2-1, with D hard to call. CDR3 size: 13 residues. V lost 5 bases to trimming and J lost 15 bases, with 20 bases between them. In germline, CDR1 is MNHEY, CDR2 SMNVEV (reference sequence). CDR3 amino acids: CASSIQALTGTFF. CDR3 in DNA: TGTGCCAGCAGTATCCAAGCTCTTACCGGTACGTTCTTC.

The genes are TRBV29-1 and TRBJ2-3, with D unresolved. The CDR3 is 13 amino acids. V lost 4 bases and J lost 0, with 8 bases in between. Germline-derived CDR1 and CDR2 are SQVTM and ANQGSEA. CDR3 coding DNA: TGCAGCGTTGTTAGTGCTAGCACAGATACGCAGTATTTT. Translation: CSVVSASTDTQYF.

The chain joins TRBV9 to TRBJ1-6; TRBD1 matches at 8 bases. Germline loops: CDR1 SGDLS, CDR2 YYNGEE. This CDR3 region has 15 residues. The V segment lost 0 bases and the J segment 6 bases; nucleotides outside the gene matches: 2. CDR3 sequence reads: CASSVGTGINSPLHF. CDR3 nucleotides: TGTGCCAGCAGCGTAGGGACAGGGATTAATTCACCCCTCCACTTT.

This chain connects TRBV4-1 to TRBJ1-2; D might be TRBD1 (6 bases). Germline V gene lookup returns CDR1 MGHRA and CDR2 YSYEKL. This CDR3 contains 14 residues. The V end was cut by 4 bases, the J end by 1 base, with 10 bases between. In DNA, the CDR3 is TGCGCCAGCAGCCGAGGGGGAGATAACTATGGCTACACCTTC. Translation: CASSRGGDNYGYTF.

V usage is TRBV7-2 and J usage is TRBJ1-6; no reliable D call. Germline lookup yields CDR1 SGHTA and CDR2 FQGNSA. Trimming removed 2 bases at V and 8 bases at J, with 13 bases between. This CDR3 is built from 15 residues. The CDR3 here is CASSLLSPRHSPLHF. The CDR3 region has the DNA TGTGCCAGCAGCTTATTGAGCCCGCGGCATTCACCCCTCCACTTT.

J is TRBJ2-7 and V is TRBV5-8, with 7 bases identical to TRBD1. Trimming took 10 bases from V and 0 from J; bases not matched to a gene: 4. Germline assignment: CDR1 SGHTS and CDR2 YDEGEE. The CDR3 length is 12 residues. CDR3 residues: CACRDSSYEQYF. CDR3 nucleotides: TGTGCCTGCCGGGACAGCTCCTACGAGCAGTACTTC.

The chain couples TRBV7-8 to TRBJ2-3, with TRBD2 matching over 8 bases. V gave up 1 base and J gave up 3 bases; unmatched junction bases: 6. The CDR3 spans 16 residues. The V gene's germline CDR1 is SGHVS and CDR2 FQNEAQ. The CDR3 DNA sequence: TGTGCCAGCAGCTTAGTGGGTAGCGGGACGACAGATACGCAGTATTTT. This sequence encodes CASSLVGSGTTDTQYF.